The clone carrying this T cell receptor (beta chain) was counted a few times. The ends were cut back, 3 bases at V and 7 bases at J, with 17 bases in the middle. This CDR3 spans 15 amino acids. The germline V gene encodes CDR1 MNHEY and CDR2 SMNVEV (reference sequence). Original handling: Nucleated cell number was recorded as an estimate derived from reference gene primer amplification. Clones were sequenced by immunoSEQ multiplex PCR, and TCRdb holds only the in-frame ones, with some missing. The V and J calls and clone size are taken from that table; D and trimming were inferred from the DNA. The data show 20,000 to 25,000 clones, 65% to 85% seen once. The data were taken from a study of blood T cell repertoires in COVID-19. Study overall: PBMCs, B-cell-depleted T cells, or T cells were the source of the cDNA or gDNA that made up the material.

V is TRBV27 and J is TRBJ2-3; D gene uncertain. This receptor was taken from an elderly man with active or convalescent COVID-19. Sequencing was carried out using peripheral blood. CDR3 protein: CASSFNPRLLYTQYF. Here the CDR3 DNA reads TGTGCCAGCAGTTTCAACCCGCGCCTTTTGTATACGCAGTATTTT.